Each of the 24 T cell receptor beta chains below was sequenced from the same sample in a study of cytomegalovirus exposure and HLA in healthy donors. Amplification used 60 Vbeta primers and 13 Jbeta primers. Produced via immunoSEQ multiplex PCR; TCRdb's table is partial and in-frame only. The sample records 95,000 to 150,000 clones, over 50% being singletons. The sample consisted of PBMCs. The receptors derive from a woman aged 40 to 50 in good health and CMV-seropositive.

The V call is TRBV19, the J call TRBJ2-3; D gene ambiguous. This CDR3 spans 16 amino acids. The ends were cut back, 5 bases at V and 1 base at J, with 16 bases in the middle. CDR1 is LNHDA, CDR2 SQIVND, per germline (reference sequence). The CDR3 DNA follows: TGTGCCAGTAGTTCCCTACTGGGCGCACGCACAGATACGCAGTATTTT. This encodes CASSSLLGARTDTQYF.

This clone was seen a single time. The chain links TRBV2 to TRBJ2-7, with 9 bases fitting TRBD1. Looked up from germline, CDR1 is SNHLY and CDR2 is FYNNEI. J lost 2 bases, V lost 6 bases, and 2 bases had no gene match. The CDR3 is made up of 13 amino acids. CDR3 sequence: CASRDRGTYEQYF. The CDR3 coding sequence is TGTGCCAGCAGGGACAGGGGCACCTACGAGCAGTACTTC.

As concerns this clone: A read error may produce the germline difference seen at one junction end. The gene calls are TRBV5-1 and TRBJ1-2, with no clear D. CDR3 length: 12 residues. Germline V CDR1 and CDR2: SGHRS, YFSETQ. The CDR3 region is CASSLEEYGYPF. CDR3 DNA: TGCGCCAGCAGTCTCGAGGAGTATGGCTACCCCTTC.

The chain carries TRBV7-3 and TRBJ2-5, with a possible D match to TRBD2 (6 bases). V gave up 5 bases and J gave up 11 bases, with 21 bases separating them. CDR3 length: 14 amino acids. Looked up from germline, CDR1 is SGHTA and CDR2 is FQGTGA. In DNA, the CDR3 is TGTGCCAGCAGCCCGGGTCGGGGGAGTGGGGAGCAGTACTTC. It codes for CASSPGRGSGEQYF.

The V and J genes are TRBV28 and TRBJ1-1; no definite D call. This CDR3 is 11 amino acids long. In germline, CDR1 is MDHEN, CDR2 SYDVKM. Trimming took off 6 bases at V and 8 bases at J, with 10 bases between the two ends. CDR3 loop: CASRRVAEAFF. CDR3 in DNA: TGTGCCAGCAGACGGGTGGCCGAAGCTTTCTTT.

The V call is TRBV7-8, the J call TRBJ2-7, with D perhaps matching TRBD1 (5 bases). Trimming removed 1 base from V and 7 bases from J, with 14 bases in between. The CDR3 has 14 residues. Germline-derived CDR1 and CDR2 are SGHVS and FQNEAQ. CDR3 residues: CASSLGTSEREQYF. The CDR3, as DNA: TGTGCCAGCAGCTTAGGGACATCGGAAAGGGAGCAGTACTTC. Variable domain in full (rest from reference TRBV7-8 and TRBJ2-7): GAGVSQSPRYKVAKRGQDVALRCDPISGHVSLFWYQQALGQGPEFLTYFQNEAQLDKSGLPSDRFFAERPEGSVSTLKIQRTQQEDSAVYLCASSLGTSEREQYFGPGTRLTVT.

The chain couples TRBV5-1 to TRBJ2-7; 13 positions match TRBD2. The V segment lost 0 bases and the J segment 7 bases; nucleotides outside the gene matches: 1. The CDR3 spans 14 residues. Germline lookup yields CDR1 SGHRS and CDR2 YFSETQ. CDR3 loop: CASSLVLAGGEQYF. The CDR3 DNA reads as TGCGCCAGCAGCTTGGTACTAGCGGGAGGGGAGCAGTACTTC.

V gene TRBV11-3 combines with J gene TRBJ2-1, with 8 bases matching TRBD2. CDR3 length: 15 amino acids. The junction had 7 bases not matched to a gene; V was cut back by 4 bases and J by 5 bases. Germline V gene data show CDR1 as SGHNT and CDR2 as YENEEA. CDR3 in DNA: TGTGCCAGCAGCTATAGCGGGAATGAGGACAATGAGCAGTTCTTC. It codes for CASSYSGNEDNEQFF.

The V gene is TRBV28, the J gene TRBJ2-3, with 7 bases aligning to TRBD1. Germline lookup yields CDR1 MDHEN and CDR2 SYDVKM. After removal of 4 bases from V and 2 bases from J, the junction contained 6 bases not matched to a gene. The CDR3 has 15 amino acids. The CDR3 region has the DNA TGTGCCAGCAGTTCCTCCGGGACAGACACAGATACGCAGTATTTT. This sequence encodes CASSSSGTDTDTQYF.

The rearrangement joins TRBV5-1 to TRBJ2-7; 10 bases align to TRBD1. The CDR3 contains 13 residues. Germline trimming cut 5 bases from V and 3 bases from J; bases unmatched to any gene: 2. The germline gives CDR1 SGHRS, CDR2 YFSETQ. CDR3 nucleotides: TGCGCCAGCAGTCGGGACAGGGGCTACGAGCAGTACTTC. As protein: CASSRDRGYEQYF.

The sample holds a few counts of this clone. The chain combines TRBV6-1 with TRBJ2-7, with D uncertain. The CDR3 totals 11 residues. CDR1 is MNHNS and CDR2 is SASEGT in the germline V gene. Trimming took 3 bases from V and 4 from J, leaving 4 bases between them. CDR3 in amino acids: CASSDIYEQYF. The CDR3 bases are TGTGCCAGCAGTGATATATACGAGCAGTACTTC.

DNA for the CDR3: TGCGCCAGCAGCCCCACCGCAGGGGTCTCCTACAATGAGCAGTTCTTC. Protein product: CASSPTAGVSYNEQFF. V usage is TRBV5-1 and J usage is TRBJ2-1, with D possibly TRBD1 on 6 matching bases. Per the germline V gene, CDR1 is SGHRS and CDR2 is YFSETQ. This CDR3 has 16 amino acids. V dropped 4 bases and J dropped 0 bases, with 14 bases sitting between them.

This clone was found a few times. In nucleotides, the CDR3 is TGTGCCAGTAGTTCCGGGACTAGCGGGGCCGGGGAGCTGTTTTTT. This sequence encodes CASSSGTSGAGELFF. The rearrangement joins TRBV19 to TRBJ2-2; 13 positions agree with TRBD2. The CDR3 contains 15 residues. V shed 5 bases and J 6 bases; nucleotides not matched to a gene: 3. Germline V gene sequence: CDR1 LNHDA, CDR2 SQIVND (reference sequence).

V is TRBV4-1 and J is TRBJ2-5, with D uncertain. V was clipped by 2 bases and J by 7 bases, with 5 bases between them. Germline V gene lookup returns CDR1 MGHRA and CDR2 YSYEKL. This CDR3 region has 11 residues. Written as DNA, the CDR3 is TGCGCCAGCAGCCAACACGGGACCCAGTACTTC. The encoded protein is CASSQHGTQYF.

This sequence joins TRBV9 and TRBJ2-3; D gene unclear. Germline V gene lookup returns CDR1 SGDLS and CDR2 YYNGEE. The CDR3 runs 12 residues. Trimming stripped 1 base from V and 6 bases from J, with 6 bases between. The CDR3 region is CASSVSLDTQYF. Here the CDR3 DNA reads TGTGCCAGCAGCGTATCGTTGGATACGCAGTATTTT.

The gene calls are TRBV29-1 and TRBJ2-1; 7 bases match TRBD1. V was clipped by 3 bases and J by 0 bases; unmatched bases: 5. This CDR3 spans 15 amino acids. Germline CDR1 is SQVTM and CDR2 is ANQGSEA. The CDR3 DNA follows: TGCAGCGTTGACCCCCGGGACAGCTCCTACAATGAGCAGTTCTTC. It yields the protein CSVDPRDSSYNEQFF.

V usage is TRBV6-1 and J usage is TRBJ2-7, with 11 bases fitting TRBD2. After removal of 5 bases from V and 8 bases from J, the junction contained 11 bases not matched to a gene. This CDR3 has 15 residues. From germline, CDR1 is MNHNS and CDR2 SASEGT. CDR3 sequence reads: CASSPRGLAGGKQYF. The CDR3 nucleotides read TGTGCCAGCAGTCCCCGGGGGCTAGCGGGAGGAAAGCAGTACTTC.

The gene calls are TRBV28 and TRBJ1-2; TRBD1 might be the D (6 bases). The germline gives CDR1 MDHEN, CDR2 SYDVKM. Trimming took off 2 bases at V and 5 bases at J, with 9 bases between the two ends. This CDR3 has 13 amino acids. In DNA, the CDR3 is TGTGCCAGCAGTTTAACAGGGTGGTATGGCTACACCTTC. It codes for CASSLTGWYGYTF.

The chain employs TRBV7-2 and TRBJ2-1; 11 positions agree with TRBD2. Trimming cost V 6 bases and J 11 bases; bases outside gene matches: 15. Germline V gene sequence: CDR1 SGHTA, CDR2 FQGNSA. This CDR3 comprises 16 residues. The CDR3 reads CASRSSGTSGRGQQFF. For the CDR3, the DNA is TGTGCCAGCAGATCCTCCGGGACTAGCGGACGAGGGCAGCAGTTCTTC.

The chain joins TRBV5-6 to TRBJ2-7; D unclear. The CDR3 runs to 13 residues. The germline gives CDR1 SGHDT, CDR2 YYEEEE. The germline V and J ends were trimmed by 0 bases and 0 bases, with 4 bases remaining between them. CDR3 in DNA: TGTGCCAGCAGCTTGGGCAGCTCCTACGAGCAGTACTTC. Translation: CASSLGSSYEQYF.

The V and J genes are TRBV29-1 and TRBJ2-5, with a possible D match to TRBD2 (6 bases). Trimming took 8 bases from V and 5 from J, leaving 15 bases between them. The CDR3 length is 12 residues. The germline V gene has CDR1 SQVTM and CDR2 ANQGSEA. The CDR3 spells CSFWRAGETQYF. For the CDR3, the DNA is TGCAGCTTCTGGAGGGCTGGGGAGACCCAGTACTTC. Using reference TRBV29-1 and TRBJ2-5 for the parts outside the CDR3, the full variable domain is SAVISQKPSRDICQRGTSLTIQCQVDSQVTMMFWYRQQPGQSLTLIATANQGSEATYESGFVIDKFPISRPNLTFSTLTVSNMSPEDSSIYLCSFWRAGETQYFGPGTRLLVL.

The chain carries TRBV13 and TRBJ1-4; unclear D gene. Germline-derived CDR1 and CDR2 are PRHDT and FYEKMQ (reference sequence). CDR3 length: 16 amino acids. Trimming removed 0 bases at V and 0 bases at J, with 8 bases between. Here the CDR3 DNA reads TGTGCCAGCAGCTTAGGGCTTGAGACAACTAATGAAAAACTGTTTTTT. Amino acids: CASSLGLETTNEKLFF.

The J gene is TRBJ1-6, the V gene TRBV5-4; unclear D gene. V was trimmed by 0 bases and J by 6 bases, leaving 10 bases between them. CDR1 SGHNT and CDR2 YYREEE come from the germline V gene (reference sequence). CDR3 length: 15 residues. The CDR3: CASSLDGRSNSPLHF. In DNA form, the CDR3 reads TGTGCCAGCAGCTTGGATGGGAGAAGTAATTCACCCCTCCACTTT.

The rearrangement uses TRBV19 and TRBJ1-5; 8 bases map to TRBD1. Germline CDR1 is LNHDA and CDR2 is SQIVND (reference sequence). The trim removed 2 bases at V and 6 bases at J, leaving 3 bases unmatched. The CDR3 covers 14 residues. The CDR3 nucleotides read TGTGCCAGTAGTATACAGGGGGCGGGTCAGCCCCAGCATTTT. Translated, it gives CASSIQGAGQPQHF.